The next 20 T cell receptor beta chains were all read from a single sample in a study of T-cell reconstitution after alpha-beta-depleted transplantation in children. Unique molecular identifiers were used in preparing the TCRbeta library. TCRdb recomputed calls from the PCR reads with MiXCR, one row per CDR3 protein. This table has hundreds of thousands of distinct CDR3 sequences, around 9.5% appearing once. This specimen consisted of PBMCs from the stem cell graft donor, obtained from the stem cell graft. All receptors derive from a human donor who donated a stem cell graft to a child with acute lymphoblastic leukemia.

The chain uses TRBV29-1 and TRBJ1-2, with 7 bases lining up with TRBD1. Germline CDR1 is SQVTM and CDR2 is ANQGSEA. The CDR3 sequence is 14 residues long. Trimming took 6 bases from V and 4 from J; bases not matched to a gene: 11. CDR3 in DNA: TGCAGCGTCGCCGACAGGGAGAGACTCTATGGCTACACCTTC. It codes for CSVADRERLYGYTF. The variable domain in full, with the rest retrieved from reference TRBV29-1 and TRBJ1-2, is SAVISQKPSRDICQRGTSLTIQCQVDSQVTMMFWYRQQPGQSLTLIATANQGSEATYESGFVIDKFPISRPNLTFSTLTVSNMSPEDSSIYLCSVADRERLYGYTFGSGTRLTVV.

This clonotype came up a few times. The J gene is TRBJ2-3, the V gene TRBV3-1; 13 bases are shared with TRBD2. Germline values: CDR1 LGHDT, CDR2 YNNKEL (reference sequence). V dropped 1 base and J dropped 2; count of bases not matched to a gene: 3. The CDR3 loop spans 17 amino acids. The CDR3 nucleotides read TGTGCCAGCAGCCAAGGACTAGCGGGGGGCTTCACAGATACGCAGTATTTT. It yields the protein CASSQGLAGGFTDTQYF.

This clonotype was counted a few times. V is TRBV27 and J is TRBJ1-1, with D possibly matching TRBD1 (5 bases). Between the trimmed V and J ends, which lost 2 bases and 6 bases, there was a span of 16 bases. This CDR3 has 15 residues. CDR1 MNHEY and CDR2 SMNVEV come from the germline V gene (reference sequence). The CDR3 loop reads CASSLNGARGSEAFF. CDR3 in DNA: TGTGCCAGCAGTTTAAATGGGGCTCGGGGATCTGAAGCTTTCTTT.

This clonotype was picked up many times. V gene TRBV11-1 combines with J gene TRBJ2-3; 15 bases are shared with TRBD2. There are 20 residues in the CDR3. The germline V gene has CDR1 SGHAT and CDR2 FQDESV (reference sequence). J was trimmed by 4 bases and V by 3 bases; bases with no gene match: 14. The CDR3 is CASSLGLAGGNPNSADTQYF. CDR3 in DNA: TGTGCCAGCAGCTTGGGACTAGCGGGGGGAAACCCCAATAGTGCAGATACGCAGTATTTT.

J is TRBJ2-1 and V is TRBV27, with D possibly matching TRBD1 (5 bases). V was pared by 3 bases and J by 8 bases, with 20 bases between. The CDR3 consists of 16 residues. Germline assignment: CDR1 MNHEY and CDR2 SMNVEV (reference sequence). The CDR3 DNA is TGTGCCAGCAGTTTGGGAATACAGGCCCCGTACGATGAGCAGTTCTTC. Amino acid sequence: CASSLGIQAPYDEQFF.

This clonotype was found a few times. The rearrangement joins TRBV6-1 to TRBJ1-1, with 7 bases fitting TRBD1. Germline assignment: CDR1 MNHNS and CDR2 SASEGT. The ends lost 6 bases at V and 2 bases at J; junction bases unmatched: 9. The CDR3 runs to 15 residues. The CDR3 DNA sequence: TGTGCCAGCAGAGACGCCGGGACAGTTAACACTGAAGCTTTCTTT. This translates into CASRDAGTVNTEAFF.

This clonotype was observed many times. One junction end disagrees with the germline gene, perhaps due to a read error. This chain links TRBV9 with TRBJ1-3, with a tentative D call TRBD1 (5 bases). Germline lookup yields CDR1 SGDLS and CDR2 YYNGEE. This CDR3 has 18 residues. This CDR3 is CDSSVEGTGELSGNTIYF. The CDR3 DNA sequence: TGTGACAGCAGCGTAGAGGGGACGGGGGAGCTCTCTGGAAACACCATATATTTT.

The chain employs TRBV7-2 and TRBJ2-7, with D perhaps matching TRBD2 (5 bases). The V end was cut by 1 base, the J end by 3 bases, with 10 bases between. This CDR3 is built from 14 residues. Looked up from germline, CDR1 is SGHTA and CDR2 is FQGNSA. The CDR3 DNA reads TGTGCCAGCAGCTTAGGGACTTCCCTCTACGAGCAGTACTTC. Translating gives CASSLGTSLYEQYF.

DNA of the CDR3: TGTGCCATCAGTGACAAGCTTGCCGGGGGGAGCTACGAGCAGTACTTC. Its protein is CAISDKLAGGSYEQYF. The genes are TRBV10-3 and TRBJ2-7; 7 positions agree with TRBD2. This CDR3 has 16 residues. Per germline, CDR1 ENHRY and CDR2 SYGVKD. Unmatched junction bases numbered 11, after V lost 3 bases and J lost 3 bases.

This chain uses TRBV30 with TRBJ1-4; tentatively, D is TRBD1 (6 bases). The V gene lost 1 base and the J gene lost 5 bases, with 17 bases spanning the gap. The CDR3 length is 16 residues. The V gene's germline CDR1 is GTSNPN and CDR2 SVGIG (reference sequence). CDR3 protein: CAWSGLVGALNEKLFF. The CDR3 region has the DNA TGTGCCTGGAGTGGCCTGGTGGGGGCCTTAAATGAAAAACTGTTTTTT.

This clonotype was seen many times. The gene calls are TRBV12-3 or TRBV12-4 and TRBJ2-1; 12 bases align to TRBD2. After removal of 6 bases from V and 1 base from J, the junction contained 4 bases not matched to a gene. The CDR3 is made up of 16 amino acids. CDR3 in amino acids: CASSRTSGVSYNEQFF. In DNA, the CDR3 is TGTGCCAGCAGCCGGACTAGCGGGGTTTCCTACAATGAGCAGTTCTTC.

In this sample, this clonotype turned up a few times. V is TRBV24-1 and J is TRBJ1-5, with 9 bases matching TRBD1. V lost 4 bases and J lost 3; bases outside the gene matches: 6. The CDR3 has 16 residues. Germline V CDR1 and CDR2: KGHDR, SFDVKD. CDR3 DNA: TGTGCCACCAGTGACTCTGACAGGGGGGACAATCAGCCCCAGCATTTT. Protein: CATSDSDRGDNQPQHF.

In this sample, this clonotype turned up many times. This chain's CDR3 is CSAQSGGVQETQYF. The DNA for the CDR3 is TGCAGTGCGCAAAGCGGGGGGGTTCAAGAGACCCAGTACTTC. The V and J genes are TRBV20-1 and TRBJ2-5; TRBD2 matches 10 bases. The germline V gene encodes CDR1 DFQATT and CDR2 SNEGSKA (reference sequence). V lost 6 bases, J lost 2 bases, and 6 bases stayed unmatched. This CDR3 spans 14 amino acids.

Only a few counts were recorded for this clonotype. The gene calls are TRBV12-3 or TRBV12-4 and TRBJ2-1; 7 nucleotides match TRBD1. The CDR3 has 19 amino acids. Germline trimming cut 5 bases from V and 0 bases from J; bases unmatched to any gene: 16. CDR3 protein: CASSPPGGGRGSSYNEQFF. CDR3 DNA sequence: TGTGCCAGCAGTCCCCCAGGCGGAGGCAGGGGGAGCTCCTACAATGAGCAGTTCTTC.

This rearrangement joins TRBV9 to TRBJ2-3, with TRBD2 matching over 12 bases. This CDR3 has 16 residues. The junction had 7 bases not matched to a gene; V was cut back by 4 bases and J by 4 bases. Germline V gives CDR1 SGDLS, CDR2 YYNGEE. In DNA, the CDR3 is TGTGCCAGCAGCCCTCTAGCGGGGGGGCCAGCAGATACGCAGTATTTT. It yields the protein CASSPLAGGPADTQYF.

This clonotype turned up a few times. The genes are TRBV10-1 and TRBJ2-7, with TRBD1 as a possible D gene (6 bases). Trimming cost V 7 bases and J 5 bases, with 15 bases left between them. Germline values: CDR1 WNHNN, CDR2 SYGVQD (reference sequence). This CDR3 has 13 residues. Written as DNA, the CDR3 is TGCGCCAGCAACTCAGGGGATGTGAACGAGCAGTACTTC. Protein sequence: CASNSGDVNEQYF.

The V call is TRBV12-3 or TRBV12-4, the J call TRBJ1-4; D is undetermined. Trimming cost V 3 bases and J 8 bases, with 19 bases left between them. The CDR3 is made up of 16 amino acids. DNA of the CDR3: TGTGCCAGCAGTTTTTCACGGGAGGCCGGTCGGGAAAAACTGTTTTTT. It encodes CASSFSREAGREKLFF.

The chain has TRBV6-1 and TRBJ1-5; TRBD1 is a possible D gene (5 bases). This CDR3 has 16 residues. CDR1 is MNHNS, CDR2 SASEGT, per germline. With 3 bases removed from V and 5 bases from J, the gap between germline ends came to 17 bases. This CDR3 is CASSDLPGPGDQPQHF. CDR3 sequence (DNA): TGTGCCAGCAGTGACCTCCCGGGACCAGGTGATCAGCCCCAGCATTTT.

In this sample, this clonotype turned up many times. The CDR3 reads CSARGTGASTGELFF. In nucleotides, the CDR3 is TGCAGTGCTAGAGGGACAGGGGCGTCCACCGGGGAGCTGTTTTTT. This sequence joins TRBV20-1 and TRBJ2-2; TRBD1 matches 9 bases. This CDR3 region has 15 residues. The V gene's germline CDR1 is DFQATT and CDR2 SNEGSKA (reference sequence). J gave up 4 bases and V 1 base, and 4 bases lay outside the gene matches.

This clonotype was seen more than once but under ten times. V usage is TRBV9 and J usage is TRBJ1-1; D possibly corresponds to TRBD1 (5 bases). Deletions cut 4 bases from V and 4 bases from J, with 11 bases between. CDR1 and CDR2 from the germline V gene are SGDLS and YYNGEE. CDR3 size: 13 residues. The CDR3 nucleotides read TGTGCCAGCAGCCCTCGACAGTTCACTGAAGCTTTCTTT. Translated, it gives CASSPRQFTEAFF.